A selection of T cell receptor beta chains follows, all from one sample in a study of identical twins. Each CDR3 protein is one row after TCRdb ran MiXCR on the 5' RACE reads. The sample records approximately 1.8 million distinct CDR3 sequences, around 29% being singletons. The sequenced material came from cord blood. Every receptor here comes from a newborn girl in good health. Both conserved end residues are part of each CDR3. A D gene is named only where the DNA matches it firmly. Clone sizes are given selectively: once, few, many, or a class where the clone is expanded.

NA TRBJ2-1 NA 16 TRBV4-1 CASSRTGGGLYNEQFF TGCGCCAGCAGCCGTACTGGGGGGGGGCTCTACAATGAGCAGTTCTTC
NA TRBJ2-3 few 15 TRBV20-1 CSARDGGPSTDTQYF TGCAGTGCTAGAGATGGGGGACCTAGCACAGATACGCAGTATTTT
NA TRBJ2-7 NA 14 TRBV29-1 CSVAQGLILSEQYF TGCAGCGTTGCTCAGGGACTGATCCTTTCCGAGCAGTACTTC
TRBD2 TRBJ2-7 few 15 TRBV20-1 CSARGRSGRSYEQYF TGCAGTGCTAGAGGGCGTAGCGGGCGCTCCTACGAGCAGTACTTC
NA TRBJ1-5 NA 14 TRBV27 CASSLRIGNQPQHF TGTGCCAGCAGTTTAAGGATTGGGAATCAGCCCCAGCATTTT
NA TRBJ1-6 few 12 TRBV27 CASGIGNSPLHF TGTGCCAGCGGGATCGGGAATTCACCCCTCCACTTT
TRBD1 TRBJ1-5 few 14 TRBV5-1 CASSTQGGGQPQHF TGCGCCAGCAGCACACAGGGGGGCGGTCAGCCCCAGCATTTT
TRBD2 TRBJ2-2 few 15 TRBV4-2 CASSRTSGDTGELFF TGTGCCAGCAGCCGAACTAGCGGGGACACCGGGGAGCTGTTTTTT
TRBD1 TRBJ1-1 few 12 TRBV20-1 CSFRQGRTEAFF TGCAGTTTCCGACAGGGAAGAACTGAAGCTTTCTTT
TRBD2 TRBJ2-3 few 18 TRBV27 CASSFRGASGRVGDTQYF TGTGCCAGCAGTTTCCGTGGGGCTAGCGGGAGGGTAGGAGATACGCAGTATTTT